This T cell receptor beta chain originates from a study of monozygotic twins with inflammatory bowel disease. For each CDR3 protein, TCRdb gives one entry from its re-call of the 5' RACE reads, without DNA. The sample's table shows around 100,000 distinct CDR3 sequences. Germline V gene lookup returns CDR1 MDHEN and CDR2 SYDVKM. This CDR3 has 15 amino acids. In regard to this clonotype: Its antigen is unknown.

Study-wide findings and caveats: Comparison of concordant versus discordant twins revealed no difference in repertoire similarity, possibly due to limited power.

The receptor comes from a human donor with ulcerative colitis or Crohn's disease, or a healthy co-twin of an affected twin (not recorded which). Sequencing was done on a sample of blood. The chain couples TRBV28 to TRBJ2-1; the D call of TRBD2 rests on TCRdb alone, since no DNA is present to check it. The CDR3 spells CASSEGTRQSLEQFF.